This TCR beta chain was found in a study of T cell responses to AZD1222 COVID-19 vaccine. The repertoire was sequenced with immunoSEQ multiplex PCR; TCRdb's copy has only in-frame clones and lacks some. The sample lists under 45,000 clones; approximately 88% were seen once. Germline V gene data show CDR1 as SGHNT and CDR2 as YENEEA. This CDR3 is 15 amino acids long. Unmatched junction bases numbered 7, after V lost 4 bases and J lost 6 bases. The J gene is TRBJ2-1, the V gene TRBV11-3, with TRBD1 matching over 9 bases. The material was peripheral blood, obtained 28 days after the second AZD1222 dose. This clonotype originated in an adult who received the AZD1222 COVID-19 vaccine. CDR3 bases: TGTGCCAGCAGCTCGGGACAGGGACCCTCCAATGAGCAGTTCTTC. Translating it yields CASSSGQGPSNEQFF.